Following are 29 T cell receptor beta chains from one sample sequenced in a study of glioma-infiltrating T cells after dendritic cell vaccination (dated by TCRdb to the mid-2010s). The protocol used for the library was the immunoSEQ multiplex PCR assay. In TCRdb, the immuneACCESS table is reduced to in-frame sequences with V and J assigned. These tables do not hold every clone; where another copy was compared, an unresolved V gene accounts for under half, and the others remain unexplained. The sample table holds approximately 50,000 clones, of which roughly 90% were seen once. The top ten hold roughly 5% of the sample. The meaning of the sample's time point label: after dendritic cell vaccination, including at tumor progression/relapse. Here the sequenced sample was blood, taken after dendritic cell vaccination. These receptors were taken from a human donor with glioblastoma.

The CDR3 is CASTPPRGPQFF. CDR3 bases: TGTGCCAGCACTCCTCCGCGGGGCCCACAGTTCTTC. The chain recombines TRBV28 with TRBJ2-1, with D possibly matching TRBD2 (6 bases). Deletions cut 7 bases from V and 13 bases from J, with 17 bases between. Germline CDR1 is MDHEN and CDR2 is SYDVKM. The CDR3 length is 12 residues.

In its sample, this clone was seen once. CDR3 coding DNA: TGCGCCAGCAGCTTGGGGGGGGACCCGGCCTACAATGAGCAGTTCTTC. Its translation: CASSLGGDPAYNEQFF. The rearrangement uses TRBV5-1 and TRBJ2-1, with D maybe TRBD2 (6 bases). Germline CDR1 and CDR2: SGHRS and YFSETQ. Trimming shortened V by 0 bases and J by 2 bases, and 12 bases separated the two germline ends. The CDR3 spans 16 residues.

The J gene is TRBJ1-2, the V gene TRBV7-9, with a tentative D call TRBD1 (5 bases). The germline V gene encodes CDR1 SEHNR and CDR2 FQNEAQ (reference sequence). V was trimmed by 5 bases and J by 0 bases, leaving 13 bases between them. The CDR3 consists of 15 residues. The CDR3 here is CASSPRGGANYGYTF. CDR3 in DNA: TGTGCCAGCAGCCCGCGTGGAGGGGCTAACTATGGCTACACCTTC.

The J gene is TRBJ2-7, the V gene TRBV19; TRBD1 matches at 9 bases. V was clipped by 5 bases and J by 6 bases; unmatched bases: 8. CDR1 LNHDA and CDR2 SQIVND come from the germline V gene (reference sequence). The CDR3 has 14 amino acids. This CDR3 reads CASSGQGFQSEQYF. The CDR3, as DNA: TGTGCCAGTAGTGGACAGGGGTTTCAATCCGAGCAGTACTTC.

The chain uses TRBV6-5 and TRBJ2-2, with no clear D. Between the trimmed V and J ends, which lost 0 bases and 8 bases, there was a span of 7 bases. The germline gives CDR1 MNHEY, CDR2 SVGAGI. The CDR3 length is 13 residues. The CDR3 bases are TGTGCCAGCAGTTACTCCAAGCGTGGGGAGCTGTTTTTT. As protein: CASSYSKRGELFF.

The chain combines TRBV9 with TRBJ2-1, with 10 nucleotides matching TRBD2. Trimming cost V 3 bases and J 0 bases; bases outside gene matches: 0. CDR1 is SGDLS and CDR2 is YYNGEE in the germline V gene. This CDR3 has 15 amino acids. CDR3 amino acids: CASSGTSGSYNEQFF. The CDR3 DNA follows: TGTGCCAGCAGCGGGACTAGCGGCTCCTACAATGAGCAGTTCTTC.

The genes are TRBV5-6 and TRBJ1-3, with TRBD1 matching over 9 bases. The CDR3 loop spans 15 amino acids. V dropped 3 bases and J dropped 2; count of bases not matched to a gene: 3. In germline, CDR1 is SGHDT, CDR2 YYEEEE. CDR3 bases: TGTGCCAGCAGCTGGGGGACAGGGACTGGAAACACCATATATTTT. It translates to CASSWGTGTGNTIYF.

The V gene is TRBV28, the J gene TRBJ2-7; no reliable D call. This CDR3 comprises 12 residues. The germline gives CDR1 MDHEN, CDR2 SYDVKM. V dropped 7 bases and J dropped 4 bases, with 11 bases sitting between them. CDR3 region: CASTRALYEQYF. As DNA, the CDR3 is TGTGCCAGCACGCGAGCCCTATACGAGCAGTACTTC.

V and J are TRBV6-5 and TRBJ2-2; perhaps TRBD1 as D (6 bases). The V end was cut by 2 bases, the J end by 2 bases, with 12 bases between. The CDR3 runs 16 residues. The germline gives CDR1 MNHEY, CDR2 SVGAGI. CDR3 sequence (DNA): TGTGCCAGCAGTTACACCGGGACAACAAACACCGGGGAGCTGTTTTTT. Protein: CASSYTGTTNTGELFF.

This rearrangement joins TRBV7-2 to TRBJ2-7; 7 bases map to TRBD2. Trimming took 2 bases from V and 4 from J; bases not matched to a gene: 5. Germline V lookup: CDR1 SGHTA, CDR2 FQGNSA. This CDR3 comprises 14 residues. The CDR3 nucleotides are TGTGCCAGCAGCTTACAGCGGGATATGTACGAGCAGTACTTC. It specifies CASSLQRDMYEQYF.

The chain links TRBV7-9 to TRBJ2-1; no firm D call. V was cut by 1 base and J by 8 bases, with 12 bases left in between. Looked up from germline, CDR1 is SEHNR and CDR2 is FQNEAQ (reference sequence). The CDR3 is 14 residues long. CDR3 DNA sequence: TGTGCCAGCAGCTTAGAAACAACCTTGGATGAGCAGTTCTTC. It encodes CASSLETTLDEQFF.

The chain is built from TRBV29-1 and TRBJ2-3, with 7 positions matching TRBD2. CDR3 size: 14 residues. V trimming: 6 bases; J trimming: 4 bases; junction bases outside the gene matches: 10. Germline lookup yields CDR1 SQVTM and CDR2 ANQGSEA. CDR3 coding DNA: TGCAGCGTCGCGATCCCTACTAGCGCAGATACGCAGTATTTT. Residues: CSVAIPTSADTQYF.

The V and J genes are TRBV27 and TRBJ2-1; TRBD1 agrees at 7 bases. From germline, CDR1 is MNHEY and CDR2 SMNVEV (reference sequence). V lost 7 bases to trimming and J lost 6 bases; unmatched junction nucleotides: 15. This CDR3 spans 16 amino acids. CDR3 nucleotides: TGTGCCAGCACCCCTGCCGGGACAGAAAGGGTCAATGAGCAGTTCTTC. It is translated as CASTPAGTERVNEQFF.

The V and J genes are TRBV27 and TRBJ1-5, with TRBD1 matching over 9 bases. The germline V gene has CDR1 MNHEY and CDR2 SMNVEV (reference sequence). V lost 8 bases to trimming and J lost 6 bases; unmatched junction nucleotides: 5. The CDR3 has 13 residues. CDR3 nucleotides: TGTGCCAGCTCCCAACAGGGGGCTCAGCCCCAGCATTTT. It specifies CASSQQGAQPQHF.

This clone has only one observation. The chain is built from TRBV20-1 and TRBJ2-4; no firm D call. Trimming pared 2 bases from V and 7 bases from J, leaving 6 bases between. Germline lookup yields CDR1 DFQATT and CDR2 SNEGSKA (reference sequence). This CDR3 region has 11 residues. This CDR3 reads CSARHGNIQYF. DNA of the CDR3: TGCAGTGCTAGACACGGGAACATTCAGTACTTC.

This chain uses TRBV10-3 with TRBJ1-1; D ambiguous. The CDR3 loop spans 14 amino acids. Looked up from germline, CDR1 is ENHRY and CDR2 is SYGVKD. The V end was cut by 5 bases, the J end by 2 bases, with 12 bases between. CDR3 residues: CAISPLASNTEAFF. CDR3 sequence (DNA): TGTGCCATCAGTCCTTTGGCCTCAAACACTGAAGCTTTCTTT.

This chain's CDR3 is CAITRGGGGEQFF. Here the CDR3 DNA reads TGTGCCATAACTCGTGGAGGGGGCGGTGAGCAGTTCTTC. The rearrangement uses TRBV10-3 and TRBJ2-1, with D tentatively TRBD1 (7 bases). Germline CDR1 ENHRY, CDR2 SYGVKD. The CDR3 sequence is 13 residues long. V lost 9 bases, J lost 9 bases, and 18 bases lay in between.

The rearrangement links TRBV5-6 to TRBJ2-5, with TRBD1 matching over 7 bases. The J call is in doubt because the DNA end fits TRBJ2-7 better. The CDR3 covers 17 residues. Germline values: CDR1 SGHDT, CDR2 YYEEEE. CDR3: CASSPKPGQTLTYEQYF. CDR3 bases: TGTGCCAGCAGCCCAAAACCGGGACAGACTTTAACCTACGAGCAGTACTTC.

The V and J genes are TRBV5-5 and TRBJ2-7; 8 positions agree with TRBD2. The V segment lost 5 bases and the J segment 6 bases; nucleotides outside the gene matches: 19. The CDR3 length is 17 residues. Germline V gene sequence: CDR1 SGHKS, CDR2 YYEKEE (reference sequence). CDR3 DNA: TGTGCCAGCAGAAGGGGACTAGGATTAGAGGCGATGACCGAGCAGTACTTC. This sequence encodes CASRRGLGLEAMTEQYF.

The gene calls are TRBV6-1 and TRBJ1-2; 8 bases match TRBD1. CDR1 is MNHNS, CDR2 SASEGT, per germline. The trim removed 2 bases at V and 6 bases at J, leaving 11 bases unmatched. CDR3 length equals 16 residues. The DNA of the CDR3 is TGTGCCAGCAGTGAACAAACGGACAGGGTCAACGATGGCTACACCTTC. As protein: CASSEQTDRVNDGYTF.

V gene TRBV5-1 combines with J gene TRBJ2-1; TRBD1 aligns across 7 bases. The CDR3 is 14 residues long. Germline V CDR1 and CDR2: SGHRS, YFSETQ. Trimming cost V 1 base and J 5 bases; bases outside gene matches: 3. DNA for the CDR3: TGCGCCAGCAGCTTGCAGGGGGACAACAATGAGCAGTTCTTC. Translated, it gives CASSLQGDNNEQFF.

This chain joins TRBV28 and TRBJ2-6; 7 positions agree with TRBD1. Germline V lookup: CDR1 MDHEN, CDR2 SYDVKM. The length of the CDR3 is 17 residues. The V gene end was trimmed by 9 bases and the J gene end by 0 bases; junction bases not matched to a gene: 11. The CDR3, as DNA: TGTGCCAGTAGGACCCGACAGGGCCGCTCTGGGGCCAACGTCCTGACTTTC. Translated: CASRTRQGRSGANVLTF.

The V and J genes are TRBV9 and TRBJ2-1; 8 bases line up with TRBD2. This CDR3 region has 16 residues. CDR1 is SGDLS and CDR2 is YYNGEE in the germline V gene. The junction had 9 bases not matched to a gene; V was cut back by 0 bases and J by 7 bases. CDR3 nucleotide sequence: TGTGCCAGCAGCGTAGATCCCGGACTAGCCCGAAATGAGCAGTTCTTC. Translating gives CASSVDPGLARNEQFF.

This chain uses TRBV28 with TRBJ1-2, with D possibly TRBD1 on 6 matching bases. V was cut by 3 bases and J by 2 bases, with 7 bases left in between. The CDR3 is 13 residues long. From germline, CDR1 is MDHEN and CDR2 SYDVKM. CDR3 DNA sequence: TGTGCCAGCAGTTTGGACAGCAACTATGGCTACACCTTC. As protein: CASSLDSNYGYTF.

This clone was recorded once. V gene TRBV28 combines with J gene TRBJ1-1, with TRBD1 matching 7 bases. Losses at the gene ends were 6 bases for V and 3 bases for J; bases not matched to a gene: 13. Looked up from germline, CDR1 is MDHEN and CDR2 is SYDVKM. The CDR3 totals 16 residues. CDR3 sequence (DNA): TGTGCCAGCAGCTCCCTTTACATACAGGGGTACACTGAAGCTTTCTTT. This gives the protein CASSSLYIQGYTEAFF. The variable domain in full, completed from reference TRBV28 and TRBJ1-1, reads DVKVTQSSRYLVKRTGEKVFLECVQDMDHENMFWYRQDPGLGLRLIYFSYDVKMKEKGDIPEGYSVSREKKERFSLILESASTNQTSMYLCASSSLYIQGYTEAFFGQGTRLTVV.

The chain is built from TRBV6-1 and TRBJ1-5; D not certain. Germline CDR1 and CDR2: MNHNS and SASEGT. The V gene lost 3 bases and the J gene lost 3 bases, with 6 bases spanning the gap. This CDR3 region has 13 residues. The CDR3: CASSEQFNQPQHF. In DNA, the CDR3 is TGTGCCAGCAGTGAGCAGTTCAATCAGCCCCAGCATTTT.

V gene TRBV5-1 combines with J gene TRBJ2-1; 7 nucleotides match TRBD2. V trimming: 0 bases; J trimming: 6 bases; junction bases outside the gene matches: 3. The germline CDR1 and CDR2 sequences are SGHRS and YFSETQ. The CDR3 runs to 14 residues. This CDR3 reads CASSLGTRVNEQFF. Here the CDR3 DNA reads TGCGCCAGCAGCTTGGGGACTAGGGTCAATGAGCAGTTCTTC.

This rearrangement joins TRBV12-5 to TRBJ1-2, with TRBD1 matching over 12 bases. Germline V lookup: CDR1 LGHNT, CDR2 FRNRAP. Trimming removed 3 bases from V and 2 bases from J; junction bases left unmatched: 10. The CDR3 has 18 residues. CDR3 bases: TGTGCTAGTGGTTTAAACCGGGACAGGGGGCGCAAGAACTATGGCTACACCTTC. It yields the protein CASGLNRDRGRKNYGYTF. The whole variable domain, remainder taken from reference TRBV12-5 and TRBJ1-2, is DARVTQTPRHKVTEMGQEVTMRCQPILGHNTVFWYRQTMMQGLELLAYFRNRAPLDDSGMPKDRFSAEMPDATLATLKIQPSEPRDSAVYFCASGLNRDRGRKNYGYTFGSGTRLTVV.

This clone was seen a handful of times. The genes are TRBV9 and TRBJ2-7; tentative D call: TRBD1 (5 bases). CDR3 length: 13 amino acids. Germline CDR1 and CDR2: SGDLS and YYNGEE. Trimming pared 0 bases from V and 7 bases from J, leaving 11 bases between. CDR3 DNA sequence: TGTGCCAGCAGCGTAGGAGTAGCAGGGGAGCAGTACTTC. Residues: CASSVGVAGEQYF.